This record concerns one T cell receptor beta chain sequence. Its target is unknown. Researchers amplified the TCR beta CDR3 regions from RNA transcripts. The primer set for the first-round RT-PCR of the TCR CDR3 was HTBI. Each CDR3 protein is one row after TCRdb ran MiXCR on the multiplex PCR reads. This table has roughly 550,000 distinct CDR3 sequences, around 15% appearing once. The ends lost 5 bases at V and 5 bases at J; junction bases unmatched: 8. This CDR3 has 15 residues. Germline V gene sequence: CDR1 MNHGY, CDR2 SVAAGI. These data belong to a study of T cells in Graves' hyperthyroidism and ophthalmopathy. Uncontrolled infection, other autoimmune disease, pregnancy or lactation led to exclusion. Together with thyroid ultrasound, orbital computed tomography, serum thyroxine and TRAb, clinical symptoms were used for diagnoses. Study outcomes and limitations: Blood held most thyroid clonotypes expanded above 0.001 frequency. Ophthalmopathy stood apart from stable hyperthyroidism in a 13 V-J model.

Input material: blood. The V call is TRBV6-9, the J call TRBJ2-5, with 10 bases lining up with TRBD1. This TCR derives from a woman in her twenties or thirties with Graves' ophthalmopathy. Here the CDR3 DNA reads TGTGCCAGCAGTAGTCGACAGGGGGCAGGGGAGACCCAGTACTTC. It codes for CASSSRQGAGETQYF.